The T cell receptor (beta chain) described here comes from a study of spatial heterogeneity in lung cancer. This clonotype has ten or more counts. A single record per CDR3 protein comes from TCRdb applying MiXCR to the 5' RACE reads. The sample includes about 48,000 distinct CDR3 sequences, approximately 5% seen only once; the top ten take roughly 10%. As to time point: sample taken at primary tumor resection. Whole RNA obtained from tumor, nontumor lung or frozen PBMC underwent sequencing without sorting. This CDR3 has 15 amino acids. Trimming shortened V by 6 bases and J by 2 bases, and 13 bases separated the two germline ends.

Sequences were derived from PBMCs, sampled at surgery. This chain uses TRBV12-3 or TRBV12-4 with TRBJ2-2; D is perhaps TRBD1 (5 bases). This TCR derives from a male donor with early-stage non-small cell lung cancer. The CDR3 sequence is CASSQNRFNTGELFF. Here the CDR3 DNA reads TGTGCCAGCAGCCAAAACAGGTTTAACACCGGGGAGCTGTTTTTT.